This T cell receptor beta chain derives from a study of T cells in Graves' hyperthyroidism and ophthalmopathy. Ophthalmopathy patients all had a Clinical Activity Score of at least 3, a NOSPECS grade of at least 4 and disease under 3 months old. Investigators excluded patients with uncontrolled infection, other autoimmune disease, pregnancy or lactation. RNA transcripts gave rise to amplified TCR beta CDR3 regions. An initial round of RT-PCR targeting the TCR CDR3 relied on the HTBI primer set. TCRdb called the multiplex PCR reads again in MiXCR, with one record for every CDR3 protein. The table has 350,000 to 450,000 distinct CDR3 sequences, roughly an eighth seen once. V lost 2 bases, J lost 0 bases, and 14 bases lay in between. The CDR3 spans 16 residues. CDR1 is LGHDT and CDR2 is YNNKEL in the germline V gene (reference sequence). This clonotype came up many times. The antigen remains unidentified.

The study, taken as a whole, reports: Ophthalmopathy cases were set apart from stable hyperthyroidism by a 13 V-J model.

The genes are TRBV3-1 and TRBJ2-7; no definite D call. The receptor comes from a man aged 50-60 years with Graves' ophthalmopathy. The specimen was blood. CDR3 sequence reads: CASSQTVDSPSYEQYF. Written as DNA, the CDR3 is TGTGCCAGCAGCCAAACCGTGGATTCTCCCTCCTACGAGCAGTACTTC.